This TCR beta chain was sequenced for a study of blood T cell repertoires in COVID-19. Background on the study: The cDNA or gDNA used as material had been derived from T cells, B-cell-depleted T cells, or PBMCs.

The method was immunoSEQ multiplex PCR; TCRdb's version includes in-frame clones alone and lacks a portion of them. Of 110,000 or so clones in the sample, over 75% were seen once. Germline CDR1 and CDR2: MDHEN and SYDVKM. The CDR3 is 13 residues long. Trimming took 2 bases from V and 4 from J, leaving 6 bases between them. The sample was peripheral blood. This TCR was sampled from a man aged 55 to 69 with acute or convalescent COVID-19. The rearrangement uses TRBV28 and TRBJ1-5; D unresolved. CDR3 sequence reads: CASSLGQNQPQHF. In DNA, the CDR3 is TGTGCCAGCAGTTTAGGGCAAAATCAGCCCCAGCATTTT.